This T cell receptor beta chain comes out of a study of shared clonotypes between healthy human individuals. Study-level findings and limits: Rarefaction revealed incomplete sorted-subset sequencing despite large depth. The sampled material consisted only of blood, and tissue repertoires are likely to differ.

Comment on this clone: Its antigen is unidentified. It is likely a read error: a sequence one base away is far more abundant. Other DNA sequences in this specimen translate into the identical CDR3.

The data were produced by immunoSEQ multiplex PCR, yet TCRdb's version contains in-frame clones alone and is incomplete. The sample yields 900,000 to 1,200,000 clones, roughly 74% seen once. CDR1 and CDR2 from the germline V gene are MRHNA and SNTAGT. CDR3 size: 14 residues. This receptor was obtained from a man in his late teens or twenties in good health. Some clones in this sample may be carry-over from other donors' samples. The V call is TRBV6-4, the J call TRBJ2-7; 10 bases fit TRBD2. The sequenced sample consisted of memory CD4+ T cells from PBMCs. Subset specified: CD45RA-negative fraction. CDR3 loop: CASRSGLAAYEQYF. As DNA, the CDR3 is TGTGCCAGCAGATCAGGACTAGCGGCCTATGAGCAGTACTTC.